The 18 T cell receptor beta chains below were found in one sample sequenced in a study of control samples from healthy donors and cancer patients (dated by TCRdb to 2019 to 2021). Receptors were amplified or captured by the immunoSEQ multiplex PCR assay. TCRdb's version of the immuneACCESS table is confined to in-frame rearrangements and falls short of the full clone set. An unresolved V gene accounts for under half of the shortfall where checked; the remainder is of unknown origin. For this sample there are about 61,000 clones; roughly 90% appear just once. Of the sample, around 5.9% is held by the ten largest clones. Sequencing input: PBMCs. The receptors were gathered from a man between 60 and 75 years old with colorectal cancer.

The CDR3 bases are TGTGCCAGCAGCTTAGGACCCTCTTCCGGGGAGCTGTTTTTT. Its protein product is CASSLGPSSGELFF. The V and J genes are TRBV7-3 and TRBJ2-2; D is unclear. V lost 2 bases to trimming and J lost 6 bases, with 10 bases between them. Germline V lookup: CDR1 SGHTA, CDR2 FQGTGA. This CDR3 region has 14 residues.

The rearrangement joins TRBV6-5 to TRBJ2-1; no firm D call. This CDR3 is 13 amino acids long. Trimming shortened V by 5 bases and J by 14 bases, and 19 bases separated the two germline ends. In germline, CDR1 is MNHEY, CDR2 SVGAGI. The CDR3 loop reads CASSPPGVIMEFF. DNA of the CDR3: TGTGCCAGCAGTCCACCCGGCGTAATAATGGAGTTCTTC.

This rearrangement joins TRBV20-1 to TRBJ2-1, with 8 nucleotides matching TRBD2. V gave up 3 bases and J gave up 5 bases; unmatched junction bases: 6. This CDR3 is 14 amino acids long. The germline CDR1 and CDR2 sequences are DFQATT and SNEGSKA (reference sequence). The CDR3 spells CSASLGLGNNEQFF. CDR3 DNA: TGCAGTGCTAGTTTGGGACTAGGGAACAATGAGCAGTTCTTC.

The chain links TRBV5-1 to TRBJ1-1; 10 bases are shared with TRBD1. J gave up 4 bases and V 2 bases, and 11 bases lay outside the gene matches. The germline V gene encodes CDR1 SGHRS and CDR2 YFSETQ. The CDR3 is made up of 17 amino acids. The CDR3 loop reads CASSFRGQGRSGTEAFF. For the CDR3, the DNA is TGCGCCAGCAGCTTTAGGGGACAGGGGAGAAGTGGCACTGAAGCTTTCTTT.

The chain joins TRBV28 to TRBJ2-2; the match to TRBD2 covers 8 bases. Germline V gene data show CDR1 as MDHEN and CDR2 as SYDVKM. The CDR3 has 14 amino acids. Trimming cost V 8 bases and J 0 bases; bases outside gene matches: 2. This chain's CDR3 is CASRGGTNTGELFF. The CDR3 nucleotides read TGTGCCAGCCGGGGGGGGACGAACACCGGGGAGCTGTTTTTT.

CDR3 loop: CASSSTASNTGELFF. CDR3 DNA sequence: TGTGCCAGCAGCTCGACAGCATCGAACACCGGGGAGCTGTTTTTT. The rearrangement joins TRBV5-4 to TRBJ2-2; a possible D gene is TRBD1 (5 bases). V gave up 3 bases and J gave up 0 bases, with 9 bases separating them. Germline-derived CDR1 and CDR2 are SGHNT and YYREEE (reference sequence). There are 15 residues in the CDR3.

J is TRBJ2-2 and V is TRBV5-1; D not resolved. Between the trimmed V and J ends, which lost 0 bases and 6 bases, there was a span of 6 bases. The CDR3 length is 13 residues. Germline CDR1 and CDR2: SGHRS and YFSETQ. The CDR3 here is CASSLVGAGELFF. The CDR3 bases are TGCGCCAGCAGCTTGGTGGGCGCCGGGGAGCTGTTTTTT.

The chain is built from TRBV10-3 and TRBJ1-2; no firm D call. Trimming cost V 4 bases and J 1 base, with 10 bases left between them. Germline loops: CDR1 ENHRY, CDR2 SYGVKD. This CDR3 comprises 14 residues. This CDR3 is CAISAGANNYGYTF. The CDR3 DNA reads TGTGCCATCAGTGCGGGCGCCAATAACTATGGCTACACCTTC.

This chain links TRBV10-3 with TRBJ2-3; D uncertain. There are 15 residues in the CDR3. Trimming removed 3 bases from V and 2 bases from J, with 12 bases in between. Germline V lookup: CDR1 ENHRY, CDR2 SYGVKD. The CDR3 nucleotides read TGTGCCATCAGTGACCCATCCCATTCCACAGATACGCAGTATTTT. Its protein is CAISDPSHSTDTQYF.

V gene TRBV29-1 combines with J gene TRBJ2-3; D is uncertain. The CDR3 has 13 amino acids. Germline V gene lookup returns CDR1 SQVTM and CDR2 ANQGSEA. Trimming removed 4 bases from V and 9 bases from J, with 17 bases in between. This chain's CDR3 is CSVVGVALETQYF. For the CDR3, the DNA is TGCAGCGTTGTGGGCGTCGCTCTAGAGACGCAGTATTTT.

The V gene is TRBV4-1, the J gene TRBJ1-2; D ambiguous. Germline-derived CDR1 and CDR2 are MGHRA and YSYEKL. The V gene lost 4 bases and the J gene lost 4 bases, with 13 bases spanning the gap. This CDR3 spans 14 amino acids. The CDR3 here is CASSRPTTRYGYTF. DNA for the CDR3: TGCGCCAGCAGCCGACCGACAACCCGCTATGGCTACACCTTC.

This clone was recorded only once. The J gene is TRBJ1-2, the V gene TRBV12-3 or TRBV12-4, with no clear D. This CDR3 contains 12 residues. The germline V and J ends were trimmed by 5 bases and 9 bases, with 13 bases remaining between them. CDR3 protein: CASSPIIHRYTF. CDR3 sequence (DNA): TGTGCCAGCAGTCCCATTATTCACCGCTACACCTTC.

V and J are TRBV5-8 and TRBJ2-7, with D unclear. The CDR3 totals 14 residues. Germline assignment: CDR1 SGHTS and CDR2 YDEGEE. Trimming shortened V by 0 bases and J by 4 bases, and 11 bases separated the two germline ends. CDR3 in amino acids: CASSLEGDSYEQYF. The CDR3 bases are TGTGCCAGCAGCTTGGAAGGAGATTCATACGAGCAGTACTTC.

CDR3: CASSFYSSGGNYEQYF. CDR3 nucleotide sequence: TGTGCCAGCAGTTTCTATTCTAGCGGGGGTAACTACGAGCAGTACTTC. The V and J genes are TRBV27 and TRBJ2-7; 10 nucleotides agree with TRBD2. This CDR3 is 16 amino acids long. Germline CDR1 and CDR2: MNHEY and SMNVEV (reference sequence). Trimming cost V 3 bases and J 3 bases; bases outside gene matches: 8.

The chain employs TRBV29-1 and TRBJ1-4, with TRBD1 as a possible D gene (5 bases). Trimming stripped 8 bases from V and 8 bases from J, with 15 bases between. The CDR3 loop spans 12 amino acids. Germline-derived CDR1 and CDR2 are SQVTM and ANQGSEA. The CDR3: CSSQGVGEKLFF. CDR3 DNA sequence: TGCAGCTCTCAAGGGGTGGGGGAAAAACTGTTTTTT.

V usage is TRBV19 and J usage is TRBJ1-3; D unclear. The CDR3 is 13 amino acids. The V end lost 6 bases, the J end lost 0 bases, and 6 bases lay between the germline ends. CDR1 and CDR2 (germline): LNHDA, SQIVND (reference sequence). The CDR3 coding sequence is TGTGCCAGTAGGAAATCCTCTGGAAACACCATATATTTT. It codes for CASRKSSGNTIYF.

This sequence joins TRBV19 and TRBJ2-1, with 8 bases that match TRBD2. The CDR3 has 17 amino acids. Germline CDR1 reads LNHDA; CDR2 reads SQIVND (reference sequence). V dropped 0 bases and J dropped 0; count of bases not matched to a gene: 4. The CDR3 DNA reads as TGTGCCAGTAGTATAGATTCCGGGGGGGCCTCCTACAATGAGCAGTTCTTC. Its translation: CASSIDSGGASYNEQFF.

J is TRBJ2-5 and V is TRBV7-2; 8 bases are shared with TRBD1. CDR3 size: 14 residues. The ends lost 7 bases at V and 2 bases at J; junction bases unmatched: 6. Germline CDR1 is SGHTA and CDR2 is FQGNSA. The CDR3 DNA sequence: TGTGCCAGCAAGCAGGGGGCCTATCAAGAGACCCAGTACTTC. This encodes CASKQGAYQETQYF.